Each of the 5 T cell receptor beta chains below was sequenced from the same sample in a study of blood T cell repertoires in COVID-19. Profiling relied on immunoSEQ multiplex PCR, and the TCRdb table lists in-frame clones only, not all of them. The sample yields approximately 350,000 clones, over 80% seen once. Sequenced sample: peripheral blood. These receptors came from a woman aged 50 to 65 with COVID-19, enrolled during active disease.

The chain has TRBV14 and TRBJ2-7; 14 nucleotides match TRBD2. The germline gives CDR1 SGHDN, CDR2 FVKESK. V shed 6 bases, J shed 0 bases, and the junction held 13 bases outside the gene matches. The CDR3 covers 19 residues. CDR3 sequence: CASSHRRLAGGRSSYEQYF. The CDR3 DNA reads TGTGCCAGCAGTCACCGGCGACTAGCGGGAGGGAGGAGCTCCTACGAGCAGTACTTC.

The rearrangement uses TRBV30 and TRBJ1-2; tentatively, D is TRBD1 (6 bases). Germline CDR1 reads GTSNPN; CDR2 reads SVGIG (reference sequence). This CDR3 has 14 amino acids. V shed 1 base and J shed 6 bases, with 15 bases lying between them. DNA for the CDR3: TGTGCCTGGAGTGCCTCGGGGGGGGGCCATGGCTACACCTTC. It translates to CAWSASGGGHGYTF.

This clone was seen a single time. This chain joins TRBV5-8 and TRBJ2-3; a possible D gene is TRBD1 (6 bases). Trimming removed 3 bases from V and 0 bases from J, with 14 bases in between. The CDR3 consists of 16 residues. Germline V gene lookup returns CDR1 SGHTS and CDR2 YDEGEE. Here the CDR3 reads CASSSLGASSTDTQYF. CDR3 DNA sequence: TGTGCCAGCAGCTCCCTGGGGGCCTCTAGCACAGATACGCAGTATTTT.

J is TRBJ1-2 and V is TRBV2, with 7 bases fitting TRBD1. The CDR3 runs 14 residues. Unmatched junction bases numbered 10, after V lost 5 bases and J lost 7 bases. Germline V gene lookup returns CDR1 SNHLY and CDR2 FYNNEI. CDR3 coding DNA: TGTGCCAGCAGTCGCGTGAACAGGGGTCCTGGCTACACCTTC. Protein: CASSRVNRGPGYTF.

V and J are TRBV27 and TRBJ2-7, with 7 bases aligning to TRBD1. Trimming removed 5 bases from V and 5 bases from J; junction bases left unmatched: 12. From germline, CDR1 is MNHEY and CDR2 SMNVEV (reference sequence). The CDR3 sequence is 15 residues long. The CDR3 DNA sequence: TGTGCCAGCAGTCCGCCGGGGAAGGGGGCAAACGAGCAGTACTTC. Translated, it gives CASSPPGKGANEQYF.